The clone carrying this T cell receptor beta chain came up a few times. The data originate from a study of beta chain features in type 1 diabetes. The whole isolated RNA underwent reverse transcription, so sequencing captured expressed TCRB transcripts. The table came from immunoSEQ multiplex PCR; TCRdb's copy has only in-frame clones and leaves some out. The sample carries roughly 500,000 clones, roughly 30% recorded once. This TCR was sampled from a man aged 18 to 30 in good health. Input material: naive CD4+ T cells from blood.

The CDR3 sequence: CAISETSTGPNEKLFF. DNA for the CDR3: TGTGCCATCAGTGAAACCTCGACAGGGCCTAATGAAAAACTGTTTTTT. The chain is built from TRBV10-3 and TRBJ1-4; 7 nucleotides align to TRBD1. The CDR3 is made up of 16 amino acids. Germline CDR1 reads ENHRY; CDR2 reads SYGVKD. Trimming took 3 bases from V and 3 from J; bases not matched to a gene: 7.